Sequencing of this T cell receptor beta chain was carried out in a study of T cell responses to AZD1222 COVID-19 vaccine. Study context: Second-dose intervals near 4 or 12 weeks were combined. Study-wide results and limits: Donors skewed white British and female; clonal diversity was possibly underestimated. Regions 160-218 and 743-854 dominated among vaccine-associated CD4 TCRs spanning spike.

Here immunoSEQ multiplex PCR was the method, and the copy in TCRdb shows in-frame clones only, minus some. In the table there are roughly 130,000 clones, around 90% of which are singletons. Deletions cut 1 base from V and 4 bases from J, with 13 bases between. This CDR3 has 14 amino acids. Germline loops: CDR1 GTSNPN, CDR2 SVGIG (reference sequence). On this clone: No antigen is known for it.

The TCR was taken from an adult in good health. The specimen comprised peripheral blood, sampled on day 0 of AZD1222 vaccination. The genes are TRBV30 and TRBJ1-2; no reliable D call. CDR3 protein: CAWSDSDTAYGYTF. The CDR3 DNA reads TGTGCCTGGAGTGACAGTGACACCGCCTATGGCTACACCTTC.